The sample holds a few counts of the clone carrying this T cell receptor beta chain. The record originates from a study of type 1 and type 2 diabetes patients. The CDR3 contains 12 residues. Germline lookup yields CDR1 MGHDK and CDR2 SYGVNS. Trimming shortened V by 11 bases and J by 5 bases, and 15 bases separated the two germline ends. The PCR template was genomic DNA. A primer set of 30 forward and 13 reverse primers amplified the CDR3. One entry per CDR3 protein results from TCRdb running MiXCR on the multiplex PCR reads. The repertoire has 250,000 or so distinct CDR3 sequences, more than 40% of them found once; the top ten carry roughly 13%.

V usage is TRBV25-1 and J usage is TRBJ2-5, with a tentative D call TRBD1 (5 bases). The clonotype was recovered from a man in his late teens or twenties with type 2 diabetes. The specimen sequenced was peripheral blood mononuclear cells (PBMCs). CDR3 nucleotide sequence: TGTGCCTCCCCGGACATGGGGGAGACCCAGTACTTC. This gives the protein CASPDMGETQYF.